Listed below are T cell receptor beta chains from one sample, sequenced in a study of shared clonotypes between healthy human individuals. Using immunoSEQ multiplex PCR, the repertoire was profiled, and TCRdb retains in-frame clones only, with some absent. The sample records about 2.2 million clones, just under 95% being singletons. Sequencing input: naive CD8+ T cells from PBMCs. Every receptor here comes from a man between 18 and 35 years old in good health. Some clones in this sample may be carry-over from other donors' samples. The CDR3 runs from the conserved cysteine through the conserved F or W. The order of the fields is clone size, J gene, D gene, V gene, CDR3 protein, CDR3 DNA. A D gene is named only where the DNA matches it firmly. Expanded clones are given a class, and other clones once, few, many or no size at all.

>-|TRBJ2-1|TRBD1|TRBV4-1
CASSHPPGTGMNEQFF
TGCGCCAGCAGCCATCCTCCCGGGACAGGGATGAATGAGCAGTTCTTC
>-|TRBJ1-4|-|TRBV25-1
CASSLTKDNNEKLFF
TGTGCCAGCAGTCTTACCAAGGACAACAATGAAAAACTGTTTTTT
>-|TRBJ2-1|TRBD1|TRBV27
CASSLPGQGPWEQFF
TGTGCCAGCAGTTTGCCCGGACAGGGTCCATGGGAGCAGTTCTTC
>-|TRBJ2-7|-|TRBV30
CAWSNRWQYGSEQYF
TGTGCCTGGAGTAACCGCTGGCAGTATGGTTCCGAGCAGTACTTC
>-|TRBJ2-5|-|TRBV4-1
CASSLGKGSLETQYF
TGCGCCAGCAGCCTGGGGAAAGGAAGTCTAGAGACCCAGTACTTC
>-|TRBJ2-1|TRBD1|TRBV9
CASSGTGEVYNEQFF
TGTGCCAGCAGCGGGACAGGGGAGGTCTACAATGAGCAGTTCTTC
>-|TRBJ1-3|-|TRBV6-5
CASSYSAGGLGNTIYF
TGTGCCAGCAGTTACTCAGCCGGGGGATTAGGAAACACCATATATTTT
>-|TRBJ2-1|TRBD2|TRBV5-1
CASSLVLAGAPNEQFF
TGTGCCAGCAGCTTGGTTTTAGCGGGAGCCCCCAATGAGCAGTTCTTC
>-|TRBJ2-3|-|TRBV4-3
CASSLTHRGITSDTDTQYF
TGCGCCAGCAGCCTAACTCATAGGGGGATTACATCCGACACAGATACGCAGTATTTT
>-|TRBJ2-7|-|TRBV4-3
CASSPSKTGYEQYF
TGCGCCAGCAGCCCCTCTAAGACAGGCTACGAGCAGTACTTC
>-|TRBJ2-5|TRBD1|TRBV27
CASSPTGAGETQYF
TGTGCCAGCAGCCCGACAGGGGCCGGCGAGACCCAGTACTTC
>-|TRBJ2-3|-|TRBV9
CASSPSPGLARPDTQYF
TGTGCCAGCAGCCCATCCCCGGGACTCGCCCGCCCCGATACGCAGTATTTT
>-|TRBJ2-7|TRBD1|TRBV10-1
CASRTRDRASYEQYF
TGCGCCAGCAGGACTCGGGACAGGGCCTCCTACGAGCAGTACTTC
>once|TRBJ1-1|TRBD1|TRBV7-9
CASSSRWGQSTEAFF
TGTGCCAGCAGTTCCCGGTGGGGACAGAGCACTGAAGCTTTCTTT
>-|TRBJ1-2|TRBD1|TRBV19
CASSMRDRDTGGYGYTF
TGTGCCAGTAGTATGAGGGACAGGGACACCGGCGGCTATGGCTACACCTTC
>-|TRBJ2-5|TRBD1|TRBV9
CASSPGQGMGETQYF
TGTGCCAGCAGCCCGGGACAGGGGATGGGAGAGACCCAGTACTTC
>-|TRBJ2-1|-|TRBV2
CASSPTWTGRGSNEQFF
TGTGCCAGCAGTCCCACGTGGACAGGGAGGGGATCCAATGAGCAGTTCTTC
>-|TRBJ1-1|-|TRBV7-8
CASSSPMSEAFF
TGTGCCAGCAGCTCCCCAATGTCTGAAGCTTTCTTT
>once|TRBJ2-2|-|TRBV27
CASSLVPGTINTGELFF
TGTGCCAGCAGTTTAGTTCCAGGAACAATTAACACCGGGGAGCTGTTTTTT
>-|TRBJ2-7|-|TRBV27
CASSWGLSYEQYF
TGTGCCAGCAGCTGGGGTTTATCCTACGAGCAGTACTTC
>-|TRBJ2-2|TRBD2|TRBV9
CASSPRSGRSTGELFF
TGTGCCAGCAGCCCCCGTAGCGGGAGGAGCACCGGGGAGCTGTTTTTT
>-|TRBJ2-7|-|TRBV27
CASSPISISGTNYEQYF
TGTGCCAGCAGCCCCATCTCGATATCCGGGACAAACTACGAGCAGTACTTC
>few|TRBJ1-1|-|TRBV2
CASSEMPNTEAFF
TGTGCCAGCAGTGAGATGCCAAACACTGAAGCTTTCTTT
>-|TRBJ1-1|TRBD1|TRBV19
CASSSGQGNTEAFF
TGTGCCAGTAGTTCAGGACAGGGTAACACTGAAGCTTTCTTT
>-|TRBJ2-1|-|TRBV27
CASSRGANEQFF
TGTGCCAGCAGTCGGGGGGCCAATGAGCAGTTCTTC
>-|TRBJ2-7|TRBD2|TRBV14
CASSQLAGSEQYF
TGTGCCAGCAGCCAGCTAGCGGGAAGCGAGCAGTACTTC
>-|TRBJ2-1|-|TRBV7-9
CASTVDLVEQFF
TGTGCCAGCACCGTGGACCTTGTCGAGCAGTTCTTC
>-|TRBJ2-7|TRBD2|TRBV2
CASSLTTQGLVVHEQYF
TGTGCCAGCAGCCTCACCACACAGGGACTAGTGGTCCACGAGCAGTACTTC
>-|TRBJ2-1|TRBD2|TRBV7-9
CASSYTGTSQYNEQFF
TGTGCCAGCAGCTATACTGGGACTAGTCAATACAATGAGCAGTTCTTC
>once|TRBJ2-6|-|TRBV5-1
CASSLDWVNSGANVLTF
TGCGCCAGCAGCTTGGATTGGGTTAACTCTGGGGCCAACGTCCTGACTTTC